Each of the 2 T cell receptor beta chains below was sequenced from the same sample in a study of T cell responses to AZD1222 COVID-19 vaccine. Only in-frame clones appear in the TCRdb table, and some are missing; sequencing was by immunoSEQ multiplex PCR. The table lists 85,000 to 130,000 clones, 75% to 90% of them singletons. Here the sequenced sample was peripheral blood, taken on day 0 of AZD1222 vaccination. These receptor sequences come from an adult in good health.

J is TRBJ1-2 and V is TRBV5-1; the D gene is possibly TRBD1 (5 bases). The V end was cut by 4 bases, the J end by 4 bases, with 17 bases between. Looked up from germline, CDR1 is SGHRS and CDR2 is YFSETQ. The CDR3 is made up of 15 amino acids. The CDR3 sequence: CASSVRGIAFYGYTF. The CDR3 DNA sequence: TGCGCCAGCAGCGTGAGGGGTATTGCTTTCTATGGCTACACCTTC.

This clone was seen just once. V usage is TRBV3-1 (or the pseudogene TRBV3-2) and J usage is TRBJ2-3, with D maybe TRBD1 (5 bases). Germline assignment: CDR1 LGHDT and CDR2 YNNKEL (reference sequence). The CDR3 consists of 16 residues. Trimming left V 4 bases short and J 5 bases short, with 19 bases between. The CDR3 reads CASSLLGWGPGDTQYF. DNA for the CDR3: TGTGCCAGCAGCCTATTAGGGTGGGGCCCGGGAGATACGCAGTATTTT.